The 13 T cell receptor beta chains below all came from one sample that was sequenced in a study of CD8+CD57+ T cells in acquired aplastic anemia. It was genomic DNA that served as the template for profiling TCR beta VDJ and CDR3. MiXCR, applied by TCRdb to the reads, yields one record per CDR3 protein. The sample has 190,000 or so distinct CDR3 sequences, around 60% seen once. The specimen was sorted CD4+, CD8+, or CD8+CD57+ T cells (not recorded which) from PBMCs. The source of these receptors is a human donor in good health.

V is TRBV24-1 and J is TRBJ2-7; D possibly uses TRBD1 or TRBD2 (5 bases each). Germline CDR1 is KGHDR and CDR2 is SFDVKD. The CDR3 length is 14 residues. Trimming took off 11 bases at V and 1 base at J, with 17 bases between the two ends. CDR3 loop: CASSRTWGSYEQYF. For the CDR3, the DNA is TGTGCCAGCAGCCGCACCTGGGGGTCCTACGAGCAGTACTTC.

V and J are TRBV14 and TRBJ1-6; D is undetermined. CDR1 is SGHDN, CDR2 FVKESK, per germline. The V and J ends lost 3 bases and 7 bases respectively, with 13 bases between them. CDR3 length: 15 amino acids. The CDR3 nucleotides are TGTGCCAGCAGCCACGACGACTACCCGAATTCACCCCTCCACTTT. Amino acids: CASSHDDYPNSPLHF.

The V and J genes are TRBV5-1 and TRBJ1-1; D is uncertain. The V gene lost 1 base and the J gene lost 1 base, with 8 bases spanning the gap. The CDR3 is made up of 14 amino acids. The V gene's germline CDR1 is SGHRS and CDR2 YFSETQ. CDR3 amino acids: CASSLSRGNTEAFF. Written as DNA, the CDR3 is TGCGCCAGCAGCTTGTCTCGGGGGAACACTGAAGCTTTCTTT.

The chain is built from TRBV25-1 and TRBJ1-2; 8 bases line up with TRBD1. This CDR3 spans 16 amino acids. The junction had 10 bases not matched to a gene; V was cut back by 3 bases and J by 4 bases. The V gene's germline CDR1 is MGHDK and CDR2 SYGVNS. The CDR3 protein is CASSDSTGVRVYGYTF. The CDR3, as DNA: TGTGCCAGCAGTGACTCGACAGGGGTACGAGTCTATGGCTACACCTTC.

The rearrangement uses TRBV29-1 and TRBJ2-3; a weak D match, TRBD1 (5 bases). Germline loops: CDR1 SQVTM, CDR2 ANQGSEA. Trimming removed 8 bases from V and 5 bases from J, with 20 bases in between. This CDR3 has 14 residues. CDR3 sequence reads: CSSDPAGLIDTQYF. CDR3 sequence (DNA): TGCAGCTCCGACCCGGCAGGGCTGATAGATACGCAGTATTTT.

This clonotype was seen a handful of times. The CDR3 DNA reads TGTGCCAGCAGCCAAGGGCAATATAATGAGCAGTTCTTC. Protein product: CASSQGQYNEQFF. The chain carries TRBV4-2 and TRBJ2-1; D is unresolved. CDR3 length equals 13 residues. Germline V gives CDR1 LGHNA, CDR2 YNFKEQ. V shed 1 base and J shed 7 bases, with 8 bases lying between them.

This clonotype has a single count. DNA for the CDR3: TGTGCCAGCGGCCAGCGACGGGGCGAGCAGTACTTC. Translation gives CASGQRRGEQYF. The V call is TRBV7-9, the J call TRBJ2-7; a possible D gene is TRBD2 (5 bases). The CDR3 has 12 amino acids. Deletions cut 8 bases from V and 6 bases from J, with 14 bases between. Germline CDR1 SEHNR, CDR2 FQNEAQ (reference sequence).

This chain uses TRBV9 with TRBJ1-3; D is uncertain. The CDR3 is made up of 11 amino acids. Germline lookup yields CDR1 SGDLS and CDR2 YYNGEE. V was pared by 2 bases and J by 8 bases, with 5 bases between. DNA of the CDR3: TGTGCCAGCAGCGTGGAGGACACCATATATTTT. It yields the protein CASSVEDTIYF. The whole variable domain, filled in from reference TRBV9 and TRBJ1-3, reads DSGVTQTPKHLITATGQRVTLRCSPRSGDLSVYWYQQSLDQGLQFLIQYYNGEERAKGNILERFSAQQFPDLHSELNLSSLELGDSALYFCASSVEDTIYFGEGSWLTVV.

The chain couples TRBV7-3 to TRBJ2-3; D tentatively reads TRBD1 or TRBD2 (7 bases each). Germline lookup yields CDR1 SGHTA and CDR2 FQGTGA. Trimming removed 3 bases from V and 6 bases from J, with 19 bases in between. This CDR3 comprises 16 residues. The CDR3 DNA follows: TGTGCCAGCAGCTTTTCAGGGGGGGGCGGAAGGGATACGCAGTATTTT. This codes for CASSFSGGGGRDTQYF. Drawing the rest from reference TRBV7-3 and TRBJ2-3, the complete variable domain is GAGVSQTPSNKVTEKGKYVELRCDPISGHTALYWYRQSLGQGPEFLIYFQGTGAADDSGLPNDRFFAVRPEGSVSTLKIQRTERGDSAVYLCASSFSGGGGRDTQYFGPGTRLTVL.

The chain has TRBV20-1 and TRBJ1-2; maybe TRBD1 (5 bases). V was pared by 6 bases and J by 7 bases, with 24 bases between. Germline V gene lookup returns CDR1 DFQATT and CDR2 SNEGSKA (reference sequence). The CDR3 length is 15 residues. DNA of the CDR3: TGCAGTGCCGGAGGACAAGGCCCTCCCCCGGGTGGCTACACCTTC. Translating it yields CSAGGQGPPPGGYTF.

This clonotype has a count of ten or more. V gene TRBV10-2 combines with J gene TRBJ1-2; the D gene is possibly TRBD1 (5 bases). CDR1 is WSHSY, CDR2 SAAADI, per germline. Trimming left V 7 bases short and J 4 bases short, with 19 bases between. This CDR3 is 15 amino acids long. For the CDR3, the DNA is TGCGCCAGCAAGTCCCCGGACAACGAGCCCTATGGCTACACCTTC. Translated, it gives CASKSPDNEPYGYTF.

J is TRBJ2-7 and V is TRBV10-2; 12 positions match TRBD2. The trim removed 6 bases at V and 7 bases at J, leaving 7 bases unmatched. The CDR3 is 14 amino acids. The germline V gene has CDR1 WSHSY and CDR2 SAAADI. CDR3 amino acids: CASSGTSGYNEQYF. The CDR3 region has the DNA TGCGCCAGCAGCGGGACTAGCGGGTACAATGAGCAGTACTTC.

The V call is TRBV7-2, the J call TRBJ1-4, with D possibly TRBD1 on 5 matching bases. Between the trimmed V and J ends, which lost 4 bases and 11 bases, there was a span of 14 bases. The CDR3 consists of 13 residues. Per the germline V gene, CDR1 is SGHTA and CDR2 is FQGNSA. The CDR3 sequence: CASSSSWGEKLFF. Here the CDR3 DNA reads TGTGCCAGCAGCTCTTCGTGGGGGGAGAAACTGTTTTTT.